This TCR beta chain was recovered during a study of shared clonotypes between healthy human individuals. Study overall: Donors were a couple of women and a few men aged 18 to 49.

V shed 6 bases and J shed 3 bases, with 8 bases lying between them. The CDR3 consists of 12 residues. CDR1 and CDR2 from the germline V gene are SGHNT and YENEEA. Every subset's genomic DNA went evenly onto several immunoSEQ plates. Here immunoSEQ multiplex PCR was the method, and the copy in TCRdb shows in-frame clones only, minus some. The data contain 900,000 to 1,200,000 clones, around 78% of them singletons. The sequencing input was memory CD4+ T cells from PBMCs. Subset given: CD45RA-negative fraction. This receptor was obtained from a man younger than 35 in good health. Some clones in this sample may be carry-over from other donors' samples. V and J are TRBV11-3 and TRBJ1-1; unclear D gene. CDR3 amino acids: CASSGGHTEAFF. CDR3 nucleotides: TGTGCCAGCAGTGGAGGGCACACTGAAGCTTTCTTT.